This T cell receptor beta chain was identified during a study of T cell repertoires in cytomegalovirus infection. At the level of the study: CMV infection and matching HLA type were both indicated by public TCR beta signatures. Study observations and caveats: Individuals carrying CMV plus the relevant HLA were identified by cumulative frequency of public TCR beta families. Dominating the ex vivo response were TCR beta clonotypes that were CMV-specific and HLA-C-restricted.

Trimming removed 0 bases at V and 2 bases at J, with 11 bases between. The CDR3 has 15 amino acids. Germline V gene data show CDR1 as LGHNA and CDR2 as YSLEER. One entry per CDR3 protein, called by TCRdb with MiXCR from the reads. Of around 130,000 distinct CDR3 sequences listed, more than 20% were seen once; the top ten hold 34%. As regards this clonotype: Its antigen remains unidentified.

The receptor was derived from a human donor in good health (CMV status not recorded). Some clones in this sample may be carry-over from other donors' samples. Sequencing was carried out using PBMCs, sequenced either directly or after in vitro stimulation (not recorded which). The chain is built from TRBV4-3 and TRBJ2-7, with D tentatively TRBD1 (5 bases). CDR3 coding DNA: TGCGCCAGCAGCCAAGAGTGGACACGCACCTACGAGCAGTACTTC. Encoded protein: CASSQEWTRTYEQYF.